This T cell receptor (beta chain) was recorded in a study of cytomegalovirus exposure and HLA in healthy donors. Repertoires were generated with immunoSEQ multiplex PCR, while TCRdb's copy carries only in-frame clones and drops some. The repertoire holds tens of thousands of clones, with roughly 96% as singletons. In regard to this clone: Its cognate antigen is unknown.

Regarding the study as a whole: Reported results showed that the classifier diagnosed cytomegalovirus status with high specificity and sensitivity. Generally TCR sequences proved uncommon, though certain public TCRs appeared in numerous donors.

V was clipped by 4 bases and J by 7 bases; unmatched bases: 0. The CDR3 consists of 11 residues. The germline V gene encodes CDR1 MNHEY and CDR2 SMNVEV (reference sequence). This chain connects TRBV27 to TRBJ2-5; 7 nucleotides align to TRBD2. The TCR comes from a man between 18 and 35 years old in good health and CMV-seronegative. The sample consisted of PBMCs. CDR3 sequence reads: CASSSGGTQYF. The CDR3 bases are TGTGCCAGCAGTTCGGGGGGGACCCAGTACTTC.